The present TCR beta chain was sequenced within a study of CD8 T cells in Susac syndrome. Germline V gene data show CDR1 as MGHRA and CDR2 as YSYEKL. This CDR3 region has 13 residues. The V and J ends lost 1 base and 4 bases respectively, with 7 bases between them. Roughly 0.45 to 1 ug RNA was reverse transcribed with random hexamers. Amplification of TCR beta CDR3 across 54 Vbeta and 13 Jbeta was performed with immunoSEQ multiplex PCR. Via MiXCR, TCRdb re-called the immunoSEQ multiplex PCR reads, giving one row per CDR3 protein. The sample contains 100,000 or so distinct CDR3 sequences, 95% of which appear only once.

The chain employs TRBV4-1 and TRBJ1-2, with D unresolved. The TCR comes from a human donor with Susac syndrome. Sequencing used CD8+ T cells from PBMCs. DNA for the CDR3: TGCGCCAGCAGCCAAGTACCGGGCTATGGCTACACCTTC. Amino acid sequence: CASSQVPGYGYTF.